The 16 T cell receptor beta chains below come from one sample, sequenced in a study of blood T cell repertoires in COVID-19. Only in-frame clones appear in the TCRdb table, and some are missing; sequencing was by immunoSEQ multiplex PCR. Of about 150,000 clones listed, roughly four fifths were seen once; the top ten hold around 15%. Sequenced material: peripheral blood. Every receptor here comes from a human donor with acute or convalescent COVID-19. The donor label of this sample is uncertain.

As concerns this clone: A much larger clonotype is one base distant, so this may be a read error. The chain joins TRBV7-6 to TRBJ2-7; D is ambiguous. V gave up 1 base and J gave up 0 bases, with 7 bases separating them. The CDR3 length is 14 residues. CDR1 SGHVS and CDR2 FNYEAQ come from the germline V gene. The CDR3 bases are TGTGCCAGCAGCTTAGATCCCAGCTCCTACGAGCAGTACTTC. Translating gives CASSLDPSSYEQYF.

The CDR3 DNA reads as TGTGCCATCAGTGAGTCGCCACAGGGTGGGTATGGCTACACCTTC. Encoded protein: CAISESPQGGYGYTF. The chain employs TRBV10-3 and TRBJ1-2, with D possibly TRBD1 on 6 matching bases. The CDR3 runs 15 residues. The ends were cut back, 0 bases at V and 5 bases at J, with 13 bases in the middle. In germline, CDR1 is ENHRY, CDR2 SYGVKD.

V usage is TRBV25-1 and J usage is TRBJ1-6; a possible D gene is TRBD1 (6 bases). The CDR3 totals 15 residues. Trimming took 6 bases from V and 10 from J, leaving 19 bases between them. The germline V gene encodes CDR1 MGHDK and CDR2 SYGVNS. This chain's CDR3 is CASRGDQGFGSPLHF. The CDR3 region has the DNA TGTGCCAGCAGGGGGGATCAGGGGTTTGGGTCACCCCTCCACTTT.

The chain has TRBV7-9 and TRBJ1-2; D is unclear. The CDR3 runs 13 residues. CDR1 SEHNR and CDR2 FQNEAQ come from the germline V gene (reference sequence). Trimming removed 1 base from V and 8 bases from J, with 11 bases in between. The CDR3 protein is CASSLVSTRGYTF. For the CDR3, the DNA is TGTGCCAGCAGCTTAGTTAGCACAAGGGGCTACACCTTC. Based on the CDR3 plus reference TRBV7-9 and TRBJ1-2, the full variable domain is DTGVSQNPRHKITKRGQNVTFRCDPISEHNRLYWYRQTLGQGPEFLTYFQNEAQLEKSRLLSDRFSAERPKGSFSTLEIQRTEQGDSAMYLCASSLVSTRGYTFGSGTRLTVV.

This clone was found once. This sequence joins TRBV6-5 and TRBJ1-2; no definite D call. V was pared by 6 bases and J by 3 bases, with 17 bases between. There are 15 residues in the CDR3. Germline CDR1 MNHEY, CDR2 SVGAGI. The CDR3 sequence: CASSTTATGDYGYTF. The DNA for the CDR3 is TGTGCCAGCAGCACTACGGCGACCGGGGACTATGGCTACACCTTC.

This chain connects TRBV6-5 to TRBJ1-4, with TRBD1 matching 9 bases. V lost 6 bases, J lost 11 bases, and 10 bases stayed unmatched. Germline assignment: CDR1 MNHEY and CDR2 SVGAGI. The CDR3 is 14 residues long. In DNA form, the CDR3 reads TGTGCCAGCAGATCCGACAGGGGGTCCGGGAAACTGTTTTTT. Its protein product is CASRSDRGSGKLFF.

This chain's CDR3 is CASSLALVSPLGYGYTF. In DNA, the CDR3 is TGCGCCAGCAGCTTGGCCTTGGTGTCCCCGCTAGGCTATGGCTACACCTTC. This rearrangement joins TRBV5-1 to TRBJ1-2, with D uncertain. This CDR3 has 17 amino acids. The germline V and J ends were trimmed by 0 bases and 4 bases, with 19 bases remaining between them. CDR1 and CDR2 (germline): SGHRS, YFSETQ.

The chain uses TRBV5-1 and TRBJ2-1; TRBD2 agrees at 8 bases. The J segment lost 0 bases and the V segment lost 6 bases, leaving 5 bases of the junction unmatched. Germline V gene lookup returns CDR1 SGHRS and CDR2 YFSETQ. The CDR3 has 15 residues. The CDR3 reads CASKRGLSSYNEQFF. The CDR3 nucleotides are TGCGCCAGCAAGCGGGGGCTGAGCTCCTACAATGAGCAGTTCTTC.

The chain links TRBV5-1 to TRBJ1-4; 10 positions agree with TRBD1. Germline CDR1 is SGHRS and CDR2 is YFSETQ. After removal of 0 bases from V and 6 bases from J, the junction contained 5 bases not matched to a gene. This CDR3 is 16 amino acids long. CDR3 nucleotides: TGCGCCAGCAGCTTGGGTCCCGGGACAGGGGATGAAAAACTGTTTTTT. Translated, it gives CASSLGPGTGDEKLFF.

CDR3 nucleotides: TGTGCCAGCAGTTCCGCAGGGGGTACTATCCATTTGCTTTACACTGAAGCTTTCTTT. Protein product: CASSSAGGTIHLLYTEAFF. This chain connects TRBV11-3 to TRBJ1-1; 7 nucleotides match TRBD1. Germline V gene data show CDR1 as SGHNT and CDR2 as YENEEA. V lost 6 bases, J lost 3 bases, and 22 bases stayed unmatched. The CDR3 spans 19 residues.

The V and J genes are TRBV7-2 and TRBJ2-3; a possible D gene is TRBD2 (7 bases). The CDR3 has 15 amino acids. Germline loops: CDR1 SGHTA, CDR2 FQGNSA. Written as DNA, the CDR3 is TGTGGGGTTGACGGGGGGCAACCTAGCACAGATACGCAGTATTTT. Amino acids: CGVDGGQPSTDTQYF.

This rearrangement joins TRBV5-1 to TRBJ1-6, with unresolved D. The CDR3 covers 16 residues. Trimming removed 4 bases from V and 7 bases from J, with 18 bases in between. Germline values: CDR1 SGHRS, CDR2 YFSETQ. Here the CDR3 reads CASSLAGVQRNSPLHF. CDR3 coding DNA: TGCGCCAGCAGCCTAGCTGGGGTCCAAAGGAATTCACCCCTCCACTTT. The full variable domain, in which reference TRBV5-1 and TRBJ1-6 provide the parts outside the CDR3, is KAGVTQTPRYLIKTRGQQVTLSCSPISGHRSVSWYQQTPGQGLQFLFEYFSETQRNKGNFPGRFSGRQFSNSRSEMNVSTLELGDSALYLCASSLAGVQRNSPLHFGNGTRLTVT.

The rearrangement links TRBV30 to TRBJ1-1, with 7 bases that match TRBD1. Looked up from germline, CDR1 is GTSNPN and CDR2 is SVGIG (reference sequence). With 0 bases clipped from V and 6 bases from J, the junction kept 4 bases outside the gene matches. The length of the CDR3 is 13 residues. The CDR3 DNA is TGTGCCTGGAGTGTAGACAGGGCTCCTGAAGCTTTCTTT. Protein product: CAWSVDRAPEAFF.

V gene TRBV23-1 combines with J gene TRBJ2-7; TRBD2 matches 8 bases. TRBV23-1 is an ORF; its function is uncertain. This CDR3 region has 23 residues. Trimming removed 0 bases from V and 1 base from J; junction bases left unmatched: 26. The CDR3 loop reads CASSQSHPPNTGLVDQISYEQYF. CDR3 nucleotide sequence: TGCGCCAGCAGTCAATCGCACCCACCAAACACGGGACTAGTCGACCAGATTTCCTACGAGCAGTACTTC.

The V gene is TRBV2, the J gene TRBJ1-5, with D unresolved. The CDR3 extends over 16 amino acids. The V and J ends lost 0 bases and 7 bases respectively, with 16 bases between them. The germline CDR1 and CDR2 sequences are SNHLY and FYNNEI. CDR3 region: CASSEALGLGRQPQHF. CDR3 DNA sequence: TGTGCCAGCAGTGAAGCTCTCGGCTTGGGCCGGCAGCCCCAGCATTTT.

The chain joins TRBV11-3 to TRBJ1-6; tentatively, D is TRBD1 (5 bases). The V end was cut by 5 bases, the J end by 8 bases, with 10 bases between. The CDR3 runs to 13 residues. The germline V gene encodes CDR1 SGHNT and CDR2 YENEEA. CDR3 region: CASSQGLDSPLHF. The CDR3, as DNA: TGTGCCAGCAGCCAGGGCCTTGATTCACCCCTCCACTTT.